This T cell receptor beta chain derives from a study of T cell responses to AZD1222 COVID-19 vaccine. A note on this clone: Its antigen is unknown.

The method was immunoSEQ multiplex PCR; TCRdb's version includes in-frame clones alone and lacks a portion of them. Its table lists some 150,000 clones. There are 14 residues in the CDR3. Trimming took off 5 bases at V and 4 bases at J, with 14 bases between the two ends. Germline V gene data show CDR1 as SGHTA and CDR2 as FQGNSA. Study outcomes and limitations: Rises in breadth and depth of Spike-specific TCRs came after two AZD1222 doses. Clonal diversity may have been underestimated, and the donors were mostly white British, with more females than males. Along spike, vaccine-associated CD4 TCRs were found throughout, with dominance at 160-218 and 743-854.

The J gene is TRBJ1-2, the V gene TRBV7-2; tentatively, D is TRBD1 (6 bases). The sequence was collected from an adult in good health. The sequenced sample consisted of peripheral blood. This CDR3 is CASSLSTGPYGYTF. DNA of the CDR3: TGTGCCAGCAGCCTGTCGACAGGACCCTATGGCTACACCTTC.